The next 17 T cell receptor beta chains were all read from a single sample in a study of blood T cell repertoires in COVID-19. The protocol was immunoSEQ multiplex PCR, while the TCRdb copy is restricted to in-frame clones and leaves out a portion. The sample carries fewer than 250,000 clones, 84% recorded once. Sample: PBMCs or T cells enriched from blood (not recorded which). These receptors came from a woman in her 30s who had recovered from COVID-19.

The chain joins TRBV11-1 to TRBJ2-3; the match to TRBD1 covers 7 bases. Trimming removed 5 bases from V and 1 base from J; junction bases left unmatched: 9. This CDR3 has 16 residues. Germline V CDR1 and CDR2: SGHAT, FQDESV (reference sequence). The CDR3, as DNA: TGTGCCAGCAGCCCCAGACAGGGAACCGGCACAGATACGCAGTATTTT. Its translation is CASSPRQGTGTDTQYF.

The V call is TRBV4-1, the J call TRBJ1-1; D perhaps matches TRBD1 (6 bases). The CDR3 runs to 15 residues. Per the germline V gene, CDR1 is MGHRA and CDR2 is YSYEKL. Between the trimmed V and J ends, which lost 3 bases and 5 bases, there was a span of 16 bases. CDR3 in amino acids: CASSHTQGKGTEAFF. DNA for the CDR3: TGCGCCAGCAGCCACACCCAGGGGAAGGGAACTGAAGCTTTCTTT.

V and J are TRBV13 and TRBJ1-6, with D possibly being TRBD1 (6 bases). The CDR3 is made up of 13 amino acids. V was pared by 4 bases and J by 8 bases, with 9 bases between. The germline V gene encodes CDR1 PRHDT and CDR2 FYEKMQ (reference sequence). CDR3 sequence: CASSSYRDSPLHF. The CDR3 bases are TGTGCCAGCAGCTCGTACAGGGATTCACCCCTCCACTTT.

The V and J genes are TRBV7-9 and TRBJ1-2; D is undetermined. The CDR3 extends over 13 amino acids. Trimming removed 5 bases at V and 2 bases at J, with 9 bases between. Germline V gene data show CDR1 as SEHNR and CDR2 as FQNEAQ (reference sequence). CDR3 nucleotide sequence: TGTGCCAGCAGCCCGACCGGGAACTATGGCTACACCTTC. Amino acids: CASSPTGNYGYTF.

The CDR3 loop reads CASRRTGTYEQYV. Here the CDR3 DNA reads TGTGCCAGCAGACGGACAGGGACCTACGAGCAGTACGTC. This chain joins TRBV27 and TRBJ2-7, with 8 nucleotides matching TRBD1. The CDR3 loop spans 13 amino acids. V lost 6 bases, J lost 2 bases, and 3 bases stayed unmatched. The germline CDR1 and CDR2 sequences are MNHEY and SMNVEV (reference sequence).

The chain has TRBV27 and TRBJ2-7; 9 positions match TRBD1. The CDR3 spans 15 residues. The germline V gene encodes CDR1 MNHEY and CDR2 SMNVEV (reference sequence). The V and J ends lost 4 bases and 5 bases, in that order; junction bases with no gene match: 9. As DNA, the CDR3 is TGTGCCAGCAGTTCGGGACAGGGTATTGGCGACGAGCAGTACTTC. It is translated as CASSSGQGIGDEQYF.

This clone was picked up one time. This CDR3 is CSVHGTGVGYTF. The CDR3, as DNA: TGCAGCGTCCATGGGACAGGGGTAGGCTACACCTTC. The chain is built from TRBV29-1 and TRBJ1-2; 10 bases fit TRBD1. Germline loops: CDR1 SQVTM, CDR2 ANQGSEA. The length of the CDR3 is 12 residues. Trimming at V came to 6 bases and at J to 8 bases, leaving 6 bases not matched to a gene. The full variable domain, its missing parts supplied by reference TRBV29-1 and TRBJ1-2, is SAVISQKPSRDICQRGTSLTIQCQVDSQVTMMFWYRQQPGQSLTLIATANQGSEATYESGFVIDKFPISRPNLTFSTLTVSNMSPEDSSIYLCSVHGTGVGYTFGSGTRLTVV.

J is TRBJ2-1 and V is TRBV15, with 10 bases aligning to TRBD2. CDR3 length: 17 residues. Germline V lookup: CDR1 LNHNV, CDR2 YYDKDF (reference sequence). Unmatched junction bases numbered 5, after V lost 2 bases and J lost 1 base. For the CDR3, the DNA is TGTGCCACCAGCAGACAATTTAGCGGGGGGTCCTACAATGAGCAGTTCTTC. The encoded protein is CATSRQFSGGSYNEQFF.

V is TRBV6-5 and J is TRBJ2-5; 7 positions match TRBD2. Germline CDR1 MNHEY, CDR2 SVGAGI. The CDR3 is 14 residues long. Trimming at V came to 0 bases and at J to 4 bases, leaving 2 bases not matched to a gene. The CDR3 bases are TGTGCCAGCAGTTACTCTGGCGGGGGAGAGACCCAGTACTTC. Its protein product is CASSYSGGGETQYF.

A single count supports this clone. The chain links TRBV9 to TRBJ2-1; 8 bases are shared with TRBD2. The CDR3 runs to 17 residues. V lost 0 bases and J lost 7; bases outside the gene matches: 12. Germline loops: CDR1 SGDLS, CDR2 YYNGEE. CDR3 sequence reads: CASSVAKLADSGNEQFF. CDR3 DNA: TGTGCCAGCAGCGTAGCGAAACTAGCGGATAGTGGTAATGAGCAGTTCTTC.

The V gene is TRBV25-1, the J gene TRBJ2-2, with D possibly being TRBD1 (6 bases). Trimming shortened V by 5 bases and J by 7 bases, and 14 bases separated the two germline ends. The CDR3 loop spans 14 amino acids. Germline values: CDR1 MGHDK, CDR2 SYGVNS. CDR3 residues: CASSRTDRIGELFF. As DNA, the CDR3 is TGTGCCAGCAGTCGAACAGACAGGATCGGGGAGCTGTTTTTT.

J is TRBJ2-2 and V is TRBV5-8; the match to TRBD1 covers 9 bases. CDR1 is SGHTS, CDR2 YDEGEE, per germline. The V segment lost 4 bases and the J segment 8 bases; nucleotides outside the gene matches: 18. The CDR3 covers 18 residues. CDR3 sequence (DNA): TGTGCCAGCAGCCGCCGTATTCCCGGACAGGGGAGGAAGGGGGAGCTGTTTTTT. Its translation: CASSRRIPGQGRKGELFF.

This chain uses TRBV6-5 with TRBJ1-2, with a weak D call TRBD1 (5 bases). Trimming took off 8 bases at V and 4 bases at J, with 14 bases between the two ends. Germline-derived CDR1 and CDR2 are MNHEY and SVGAGI. This CDR3 region has 13 residues. The CDR3 region is CASGGGGLYGYTF. The CDR3 DNA is TGTGCCAGCGGGGGTGGAGGGCTCTATGGCTACACCTTC.

The chain carries TRBV2 and TRBJ1-2; D call uncertain. The CDR3 runs to 14 residues. The germline V and J ends were trimmed by 1 base and 1 base, with 7 bases remaining between them. Per the germline V gene, CDR1 is SNHLY and CDR2 is FYNNEI. CDR3 DNA sequence: TGTGCCAGCAGTGAAGGTTCCTTTAACTATGGCTACACCTTC. Its translation is CASSEGSFNYGYTF.

CDR3 residues: CASRGTRGYNEQFF. As DNA, the CDR3 is TGTGCCAGCAGGGGGACTAGGGGGTACAATGAGCAGTTCTTC. This chain connects TRBV6-5 to TRBJ2-1, with TRBD2 matching 8 bases. The CDR3 loop spans 14 amino acids. After removal of 6 bases from V and 4 bases from J, the junction contained 5 bases not matched to a gene. Germline values: CDR1 MNHEY, CDR2 SVGAGI.

This sequence joins TRBV5-1 and TRBJ2-2; D is possibly TRBD1 (5 bases). This CDR3 region has 15 residues. The ends were cut back, 0 bases at V and 5 bases at J, with 11 bases in the middle. Germline V lookup: CDR1 SGHRS, CDR2 YFSETQ. CDR3 bases: TGCGCCAGCAGCTTGGATCAGGGTTGGACCGGGGAGCTGTTTTTT. Translating it yields CASSLDQGWTGELFF.

This clone was seen a single time. This chain uses TRBV28 with TRBJ1-2; D gene ambiguous. Trimming removed 7 bases from V and 8 bases from J, with 20 bases in between. The V gene's germline CDR1 is MDHEN and CDR2 SYDVKM. The CDR3 totals 14 residues. This CDR3 reads CASTRDGRLGGYTF. The DNA of the CDR3 is TGTGCCAGCACTCGGGATGGGCGGCTAGGGGGCTACACCTTC.